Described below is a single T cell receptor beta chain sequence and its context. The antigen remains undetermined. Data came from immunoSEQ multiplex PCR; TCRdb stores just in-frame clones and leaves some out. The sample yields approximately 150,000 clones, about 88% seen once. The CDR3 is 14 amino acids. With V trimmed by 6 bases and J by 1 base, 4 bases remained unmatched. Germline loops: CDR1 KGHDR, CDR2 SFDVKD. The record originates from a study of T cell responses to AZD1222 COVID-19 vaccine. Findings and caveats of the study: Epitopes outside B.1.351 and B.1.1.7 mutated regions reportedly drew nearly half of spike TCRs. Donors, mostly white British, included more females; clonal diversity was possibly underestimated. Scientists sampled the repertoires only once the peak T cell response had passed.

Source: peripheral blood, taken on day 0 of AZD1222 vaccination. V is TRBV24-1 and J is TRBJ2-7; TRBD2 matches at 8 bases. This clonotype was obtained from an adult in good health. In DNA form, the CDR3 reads TGTGCCACCAGTACTAGCGGACGATCCTACGAGCAGTACTTC. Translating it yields CATSTSGRSYEQYF.